One sample yielded the 17 T cell receptor beta chains listed below, sequenced in a study of T-cell memory formation after mild COVID-19. TCRdb re-called the 5' RACE reads through MiXCR, storing one row per CDR3 protein. The sample includes roughly 450,000 distinct CDR3 sequences, more than 15% seen only once; the top ten take 20% to 25%. The sample was PBMCs or a T cell subset sorted from them (not recorded which). The receptors here all came from a man between 18 and 35 years old who had mild COVID-19 (a few samples of this study predate the infection). Cell type and time point are not known.

This clonotype was seen a few times. CDR3 nucleotides: TGCGCCAGCAGCCCGGGACAGGGGGCGCGATCTGAGACCCAGTACTTC. Translating it yields CASSPGQGARSETQYF. The rearrangement links TRBV5-1 to TRBJ2-5; 12 bases are a match to TRBD1. After removal of 4 bases from V and 5 bases from J, the junction contained 9 bases not matched to a gene. This CDR3 is built from 16 residues. Germline loops: CDR1 SGHRS, CDR2 YFSETQ.

This clonotype occurred a few times. V and J are TRBV24-1 and TRBJ1-2, with unresolved D. Germline V gives CDR1 KGHDR, CDR2 SFDVKD. CDR3 length: 14 residues. The V end was cut by 1 base, the J end by 4 bases, with 9 bases between. CDR3 DNA sequence: TGTGCCACCAGTGATTTTCGCATAAGCTATGGCTACACCTTC. This translates into CATSDFRISYGYTF.

This clonotype has more than one count but fewer than ten. The chain carries TRBV20-1 and TRBJ2-3; 8 bases map to TRBD2. The CDR3 runs 18 residues. Germline assignment: CDR1 DFQATT and CDR2 SNEGSKA (reference sequence). The V segment lost 1 base and the J segment 0 bases; nucleotides outside the gene matches: 12. The CDR3 loop reads CSARVGAGGPSSTDTQYF. The CDR3 DNA is TGCAGTGCTAGAGTTGGGGCGGGGGGACCTTCTAGCACAGATACGCAGTATTTT.

A few counts support this clonotype. V gene TRBV12-3 or TRBV12-4 combines with J gene TRBJ1-1, with D hard to call. V was trimmed by 1 base and J by 1 base, leaving 10 bases between them. The CDR3 sequence is 15 residues long. This CDR3 is CASSLGFGENTEAFF. Here the CDR3 DNA reads TGTGCCAGCAGTTTAGGGTTCGGCGAGAACACTGAAGCTTTCTTT.

The chain carries TRBV18 and TRBJ2-3; a possible D gene is TRBD2 (6 bases). V was cut by 7 bases and J by 0 bases, with 14 bases left in between. The germline V gene has CDR1 KGHSH and CDR2 LQKENI. The CDR3 loop spans 15 amino acids. Here the CDR3 reads CASCGTYSSTDTQYF. The CDR3 DNA is TGTGCCAGCTGTGGGACTTATTCTAGCACAGATACGCAGTATTTT.

This clonotype was observed a handful of times. This chain links TRBV12-3 or TRBV12-4 with TRBJ2-2; TRBD2 matches 11 bases. The junction had 6 bases not matched to a gene; V was cut back by 3 bases and J by 6 bases. The CDR3 spans 16 residues. DNA for the CDR3: TGTGCCAGCAGTTTGCTAGCGGGGGGAAATGCCGGGGAGCTGTTTTTT. Its protein is CASSLLAGGNAGELFF.

This chain uses TRBV4-2 with TRBJ2-3, with D perhaps matching TRBD1 (5 bases). Trimming left V 1 base short and J 1 base short, with 12 bases between. The CDR3 runs 16 residues. Germline V gene lookup returns CDR1 LGHNA and CDR2 YNFKEQ. The CDR3 DNA is TGTGCCAGCAGCCAAGTCGTGGGGCCTGGCACAGATACGCAGTATTTT. It codes for CASSQVVGPGTDTQYF.

This clonotype was counted only a few times. This sequence joins TRBV20-1 and TRBJ2-2; the D gene is possibly TRBD1 (5 bases). Germline CDR1 DFQATT, CDR2 SNEGSKA (reference sequence). The CDR3 extends over 15 amino acids. V was cut by 6 bases and J by 8 bases, with 22 bases left in between. CDR3 residues: CSASPRGAWVGELFF. CDR3 nucleotides: TGCAGTGCCAGTCCCCGTGGGGCGTGGGTGGGGGAGCTGTTTTTT.

This clonotype was seen a handful of times. The chain joins TRBV10-3 to TRBJ2-3; D gene unclear. Trimming removed 4 bases at V and 5 bases at J, with 10 bases between. CDR1 and CDR2 (germline): ENHRY, SYGVKD. This CDR3 is 13 amino acids long. This CDR3 is CAISVDQLDTQYF. The CDR3 DNA follows: TGTGCCATCAGTGTTGACCAGCTAGATACGCAGTATTTT.

In its sample, this clonotype was seen a few times. The rearrangement uses TRBV12-3 or TRBV12-4 and TRBJ2-1, with D perhaps TRBD2 (5 bases). This CDR3 contains 14 residues. V shed 3 bases and J shed 6 bases, with 12 bases lying between them. As DNA, the CDR3 is TGTGCCAGCAGTTTGAGTCTAGCCCTCAATGAGCAGTTCTTC. It is translated as CASSLSLALNEQFF.

The rearrangement uses TRBV12-3 or TRBV12-4 and TRBJ2-1; 11 positions agree with TRBD2. The CDR3 totals 14 residues. Unmatched junction bases numbered 4, after V lost 6 bases and J lost 6 bases. The CDR3 is CASRTSGVGNEQFF. The CDR3 DNA reads as TGTGCCAGCAGGACTAGCGGGGTCGGCAATGAGCAGTTCTTC.

The chain employs TRBV7-9 and TRBJ2-7; TRBD1 matches 8 bases. Germline lookup yields CDR1 SEHNR and CDR2 FQNEAQ (reference sequence). J was trimmed by 2 bases and V by 0 bases; bases with no gene match: 3. The CDR3 has 15 residues. CDR3 nucleotides: TGTGCCAGCAGCTTAGCTCGGGGACAGGCCTACGAGCAGTACTTC. Translation gives CASSLARGQAYEQYF.

This clonotype was seen a few times. V usage is TRBV10-2 and J usage is TRBJ2-1, with 7 positions matching TRBD1. CDR3 length: 16 amino acids. After removal of 6 bases from V and 5 bases from J, the junction contained 13 bases not matched to a gene. Germline CDR1 is WSHSY and CDR2 is SAAADI. The CDR3 sequence is CASRRGLFLSDNEQFF. For the CDR3, the DNA is TGCGCCAGCAGAAGGGGGCTATTTCTATCGGACAATGAGCAGTTCTTC.

This sequence joins TRBV25-1 and TRBJ2-5; D not resolved. The CDR3 totals 15 residues. Trimming removed 3 bases at V and 4 bases at J, with 15 bases between. The germline V gene encodes CDR1 MGHDK and CDR2 SYGVNS. The CDR3 region is CASSDGPQAGETQYF. The CDR3 nucleotides read TGTGCCAGCAGTGATGGGCCCCAGGCAGGAGAGACCCAGTACTTC.

This clonotype occurred a few times. J is TRBJ2-5 and V is TRBV7-2; 7 bases align to TRBD2. Trimming took 0 bases from V and 5 from J; bases not matched to a gene: 6. CDR1 SGHTA and CDR2 FQGNSA come from the germline V gene. The CDR3 is 15 amino acids. CDR3 protein: CASSLAGSGAETQYF. The CDR3 nucleotides are TGTGCCAGCAGCTTAGCGGGGAGCGGGGCGGAGACCCAGTACTTC.

The table lists this clonotype with many counts. The J gene is TRBJ2-7, the V gene TRBV7-6; no firm D call. Germline V gene lookup returns CDR1 SGHVS and CDR2 FNYEAQ. The CDR3 runs 14 residues. The V gene lost 0 bases and the J gene lost 1 base, with 7 bases spanning the gap. The CDR3 DNA reads as TGTGCCAGCAGCTTAGCGTTCACGTCCTACGAGCAGTACTTC. This translates into CASSLAFTSYEQYF. Variable domain in full (rest from reference TRBV7-6 and TRBJ2-7): GAGVSQSPRYKVTKRGQDVALRCDPISGHVSLYWYRQALGQGPEFLTYFNYEAQQDKSGLPNDRFSAERPEGSISTLTIQRTEQRDSAMYRCASSLAFTSYEQYFGPGTRLTVT.

The chain has TRBV5-1 and TRBJ1-1; perhaps TRBD1 as D (6 bases). The CDR3 is 14 amino acids. With 2 bases removed from V and 4 bases from J, the gap between germline ends came to 12 bases. Germline V gene data show CDR1 as SGHRS and CDR2 as YFSETQ. The CDR3 DNA reads TGCGCCAGCAGCTTAACCACAGGGAGCACTGAAGCTTTCTTT. Protein sequence: CASSLTTGSTEAFF.